The next 20 T cell receptor beta chains were all read from a single sample in a study of OX40 agonist ivuxolimab in advanced cancers. Library preparation employed the immunoSEQ multiplex PCR assay. Held by TCRdb, this immuneACCESS table contains in-frame sequences only and omits some clones. Under half of the omission traces to an unresolved V gene where checked; the cause of the rest is unknown. The sample has over 45,000 clones on record, roughly four fifths of them singletons. Of the sample, roughly 1.5% is held by the ten largest clones. The sequencing here drew on CD4+ or CD8+ T cells sorted from blood, taken in a trial of the OX40 agonist ivuxolimab. The receptor source for this set is an adult with an advanced solid tumor such as melanoma, head and neck, liver or kidney cancer.

CDR3 coding DNA: TGCAGTGCTCAAAACGGGCCCGAGCAGTACTTC. This sequence encodes CSAQNGPEQYF. This chain joins TRBV20-1 and TRBJ2-7; no clear D. Trimming took off 5 bases at V and 6 bases at J, with 11 bases between the two ends. The germline CDR1 and CDR2 sequences are DFQATT and SNEGSKA (reference sequence). This CDR3 spans 11 amino acids.

The V call is TRBV5-1, the J call TRBJ1-2; TRBD1 aligns across 7 bases. The CDR3 is 15 residues long. The trim removed 5 bases at V and 5 bases at J, leaving 12 bases unmatched. Germline assignment: CDR1 SGHRS and CDR2 YFSETQ. The CDR3 DNA reads TGCGCCAGCAGTCTGGACAGGCCCAACTTTTATGGCTACACCTTC. It codes for CASSLDRPNFYGYTF.

V and J are TRBV7-9 and TRBJ2-4, with D hard to call. Looked up from germline, CDR1 is SEHNR and CDR2 is FQNEAQ (reference sequence). Trimming took off 5 bases at V and 2 bases at J, with 13 bases between the two ends. The CDR3 is 15 amino acids. The CDR3 loop is CASSPPIAPKNIQYF. For the CDR3, the DNA is TGTGCCAGCAGCCCACCGATTGCGCCCAAAAACATTCAGTACTTC.

This clone was recorded a few times. This rearrangement joins TRBV6-5 to TRBJ1-3; D not resolved. V was pared by 0 bases and J by 0 bases, with 9 bases between. The CDR3 extends over 16 amino acids. CDR1 MNHEY and CDR2 SVGAGI come from the germline V gene. The CDR3 DNA follows: TGTGCCAGCAGTTACTCGATGGCCAACTCTGGAAACACCATATATTTT. The encoded protein is CASSYSMANSGNTIYF.

Details on this clone: Other DNA variants within this sample encode the same CDR3. This chain joins TRBV4-1 and TRBJ1-5, with a weak D call TRBD1 (5 bases). Germline-derived CDR1 and CDR2 are MGHRA and YSYEKL. Trimming pared 1 base from V and 4 bases from J, leaving 11 bases between. The CDR3 is 15 amino acids. This chain's CDR3 is CASSQGRGDNQPQHF. The CDR3 DNA reads as TGCGCCAGCAGCCAAGGGAGGGGAGATAATCAGCCCCAGCATTTT.

The V call is TRBV19, the J call TRBJ2-3; TRBD1 aligns across 7 bases. Germline V gives CDR1 LNHDA, CDR2 SQIVND (reference sequence). The CDR3 has 15 amino acids. The trim removed 5 bases at V and 3 bases at J, leaving 8 bases unmatched. In nucleotides, the CDR3 is TGTGCCAGTAGTCCCGACAGGGATGGTACAGATACGCAGTATTTT. Residues: CASSPDRDGTDTQYF.

V gene TRBV4-1 combines with J gene TRBJ2-5; 9 bases agree with TRBD2. Germline lookup yields CDR1 MGHRA and CDR2 YSYEKL. Trimming at V came to 5 bases and at J to 0 bases, leaving 13 bases not matched to a gene. The length of the CDR3 is 18 residues. The CDR3 DNA sequence: TGCGCCAGCAGCACCAATTCTAGGAGGACTAGCGACCAAGAGACCCAGTACTTC. This encodes CASSTNSRRTSDQETQYF.

The chain has TRBV19 and TRBJ2-5, with 8 bases identical to TRBD1. CDR1 and CDR2 (germline): LNHDA, SQIVND (reference sequence). V was pared by 2 bases and J by 3 bases, with 5 bases of the junction left unmatched. The CDR3 has 15 residues. For the CDR3, the DNA is TGTGCCAGTAGTATATTGGGACAGGCGGAAGAGACCCAGTACTTC. It codes for CASSILGQAEETQYF.

Only one count was recorded for this clone. The chain is built from TRBV11-2 and TRBJ1-5, with 7 positions matching TRBD1. Germline V gives CDR1 SGHAT, CDR2 FQNNGV. V lost 5 bases, J lost 5 bases, and 6 bases stayed unmatched. The CDR3 has 14 amino acids. The CDR3 DNA is TGTGCCAGCAGCCCAGGGGGAGGGTATCAGCCCCAGCATTTT. This gives the protein CASSPGGGYQPQHF.

V usage is TRBV7-2 and J usage is TRBJ1-1, with a possible D match to TRBD1 (6 bases). CDR3 length: 16 amino acids. Germline values: CDR1 SGHTA, CDR2 FQGNSA. V was trimmed by 1 base and J by 4 bases, leaving 16 bases between them. The CDR3 DNA reads as TGTGCCAGCAGCTTAGAAGTCAGGGGAGGGGCCACTGAAGCTTTCTTT. As protein: CASSLEVRGGATEAFF.

The chain carries TRBV18 and TRBJ1-1, with D unresolved. CDR1 is KGHSH, CDR2 LQKENI, per germline. Trimming left V 2 bases short and J 1 base short, with 8 bases between. CDR3 size: 14 residues. CDR3 in DNA: TGTGCCAGCTCACCATCTGTACGGAACACTGAAGCTTTCTTT. Encoded protein: CASSPSVRNTEAFF.

The chain couples TRBV29-1 to TRBJ2-3; 10 nucleotides align to TRBD2. From germline, CDR1 is SQVTM and CDR2 ANQGSEA. This CDR3 contains 13 residues. Trimming took 4 bases from V and 8 from J; bases not matched to a gene: 6. CDR3 region: CSVGEREGLTQYF. Written as DNA, the CDR3 is TGCAGCGTTGGGGAGCGGGAGGGCCTTACGCAGTATTTT.

Note on this clone: The identical CDR3 is also encoded by other nucleotide sequences in the sample. The rearrangement joins TRBV19 to TRBJ1-2; 7 bases agree with TRBD1. Losses at the gene ends were 5 bases for V and 5 bases for J; bases not matched to a gene: 5. The CDR3 consists of 13 residues. Per the germline V gene, CDR1 is LNHDA and CDR2 is SQIVND (reference sequence). The CDR3 spells CASSLDREYGYTF. The CDR3, as DNA: TGTGCCAGTAGTCTCGACAGGGAGTATGGCTACACCTTC.

This chain joins TRBV19 and TRBJ1-2; maybe TRBD1 (6 bases). With 6 bases removed from V and 3 bases from J, the gap between germline ends came to 20 bases. The germline gives CDR1 LNHDA, CDR2 SQIVND (reference sequence). The CDR3 has 16 amino acids. The CDR3 sequence is CASSASSGTPDYGYTF. The DNA for the CDR3 is TGTGCCAGTAGCGCCTCCTCGGGGACACCGGACTATGGCTACACCTTC.

The chain has TRBV18 and TRBJ1-1; TRBD1 is a possible D gene (6 bases). The CDR3 is made up of 16 amino acids. Trimming removed 2 bases at V and 1 base at J, with 14 bases between. The germline gives CDR1 KGHSH, CDR2 LQKENI. The CDR3 here is CASSPFPTGTNTEAFF. The CDR3 coding sequence is TGTGCCAGCTCACCATTCCCTACAGGGACGAACACTGAAGCTTTCTTT.

The chain links TRBV9 to TRBJ2-3; D gene unclear. Germline V gives CDR1 SGDLS, CDR2 YYNGEE. The CDR3 is made up of 13 amino acids. Trimming stripped 0 bases from V and 3 bases from J, with 5 bases between. The CDR3 bases are TGTGCCAGCAGCGTAGGGCTAACAGATACGCAGTATTTT. Encoded protein: CASSVGLTDTQYF.

The V gene is TRBV30, the J gene TRBJ2-7; 7 bases agree with TRBD1. V trimming: 3 bases; J trimming: 3 bases; junction bases outside the gene matches: 8. The V gene's germline CDR1 is GTSNPN and CDR2 SVGIG (reference sequence). The CDR3 extends over 14 amino acids. CDR3 coding DNA: TGTGCCTGGAGGCAACAGGGGACCTACTACGAGCAGTACTTC. It specifies CAWRQQGTYYEQYF. Looking up the rest from reference TRBV30 and TRBJ2-7 gives the full variable domain: SQTIHQWPATLVQPVGSPLSLECTVEGTSNPNLYWYRQAAGRGLQLLFYSVGIGQISSEVPQNLSASRPQDRQFILSSKKLLLSDSGFYLCAWRQQGTYYEQYFGPGTRLTVT.

This clone has more than one count but fewer than ten. This chain joins TRBV5-6 and TRBJ1-1; D may be TRBD1 (5 bases). The CDR3 is 15 amino acids. Trimming cost V 1 base and J 2 bases, with 12 bases left between them. Germline V gene lookup returns CDR1 SGHDT and CDR2 YYEEEE. This CDR3 is CASSLRYRRNTEAFF. The CDR3 DNA is TGTGCCAGCAGCTTGAGGTACAGGAGAAACACTGAAGCTTTCTTT.

This chain links TRBV6-4 with TRBJ2-1; 14 bases are a match to TRBD2. V lost 6 bases to trimming and J lost 4 bases; unmatched junction nucleotides: 5. CDR3 length equals 16 residues. The germline V gene encodes CDR1 MRHNA and CDR2 SNTAGT. For the CDR3, the DNA is TGTGCCAGCAGCTTCCGGACTAGCGGGGGGTACAATGAGCAGTTCTTC. It codes for CASSFRTSGGYNEQFF.

This rearrangement joins TRBV30 to TRBJ2-3; 9 bases align to TRBD2. Germline assignment: CDR1 GTSNPN and CDR2 SVGIG (reference sequence). The CDR3 contains 15 residues. The J segment lost 2 bases and the V segment lost 5 bases, leaving 8 bases of the junction unmatched. The CDR3 DNA reads TGTGCCTGGGACCATAGCGGGGGCTCCACAGATACGCAGTATTTT. Encoded protein: CAWDHSGGSTDTQYF. Full variable domain (remainder filled in from reference TRBV30 and TRBJ2-3): SQTIHQWPATLVQPVGSPLSLECTVEGTSNPNLYWYRQAAGRGLQLLFYSVGIGQISSEVPQNLSASRPQDRQFILSSKKLLLSDSGFYLCAWDHSGGSTDTQYFGPGTRLTVL.